This T cell receptor beta chain originates from a study of blood T cells in healthy people across ages. Study background: Template switching caught about one barcoded beta molecule for each two T cells.

Broader study findings: Estimates of total diversity, which came from one million sequenced T cells, were considered to be underestimates.

This clonotype was seen once. Its antigen is unidentified. Whenever a sample was processed, at least 6.5 million PBMCs were isolated. The extraction recovered at least 6 micrograms of total RNA per sample. CDR3 length: 15 residues. V shed 3 bases and J 4 bases; nucleotides not matched to a gene: 9. Germline lookup yields CDR1 DFQATT and CDR2 SNEGSKA (reference sequence). For the second PCR, which ran for roughly 6 to 12 cycles, a sample-barcoded 5' primer and a J-beta primer mix were used. MiXCR, applied by TCRdb to the 5' RACE reads, yields one record per CDR3 protein. The sample carries roughly 800,000 distinct CDR3 sequences, 55% to 75% recorded once.

The origin of this receptor is a man aged 30 to 39 in good health. The chain has TRBV20-1 and TRBJ2-3; 8 bases align to TRBD2. The sample was blood. CDR3: CSASSPAGASDTQYF. CDR3 nucleotides: TGCAGTGCTAGCTCCCCAGCGGGAGCGTCAGATACGCAGTATTTT.